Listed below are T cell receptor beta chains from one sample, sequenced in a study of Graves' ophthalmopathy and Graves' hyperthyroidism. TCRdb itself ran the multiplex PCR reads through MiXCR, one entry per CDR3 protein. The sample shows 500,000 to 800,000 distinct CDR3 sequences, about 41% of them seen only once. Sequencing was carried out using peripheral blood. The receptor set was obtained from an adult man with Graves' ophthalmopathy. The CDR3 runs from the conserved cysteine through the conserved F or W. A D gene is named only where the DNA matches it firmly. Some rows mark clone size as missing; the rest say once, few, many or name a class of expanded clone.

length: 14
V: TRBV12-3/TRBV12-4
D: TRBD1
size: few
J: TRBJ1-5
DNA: TGTGCCAGCAGTTGGACAGGCTTAAATCAGCCCCAGCATTTT
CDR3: CASSWTGLNQPQHF

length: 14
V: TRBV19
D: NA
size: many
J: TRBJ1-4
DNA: TGTGCCAGTAGTATTGGCCAGTGGAGTGAAAAACTGTTTTTT
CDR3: CASSIGQWSEKLFF

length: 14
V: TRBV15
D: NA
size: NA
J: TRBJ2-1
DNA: TGTGCCACCAGCAGGGCAGGCGGGAACAATGAGCAGTTCTTC
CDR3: CATSRAGGNNEQFF

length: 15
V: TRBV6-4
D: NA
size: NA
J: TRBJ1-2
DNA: TGTGCCAGCAGTGAGAAGGGGACCGGGGACTATGGCTACACCTTC
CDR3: CASSEKGTGDYGYTF

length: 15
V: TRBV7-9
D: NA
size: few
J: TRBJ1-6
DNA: TGTGCCAGCAGTTTATCCGACAGGAAAAATTCACCCCTCCACTTT
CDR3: CASSLSDRKNSPLHF

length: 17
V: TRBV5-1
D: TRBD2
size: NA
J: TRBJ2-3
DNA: TGCGCCAGCAGCTTCCTAGCGGGAGGGCGCCTCTCAGATACGCAGTATTTT
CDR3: CASSFLAGGRLSDTQYF

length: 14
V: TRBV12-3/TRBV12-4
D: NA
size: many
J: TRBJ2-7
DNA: TGTGCCAGCAGTTTAGACCGTGGTGGCTACGAGCAGTACTTC
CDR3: CASSLDRGGYEQYF

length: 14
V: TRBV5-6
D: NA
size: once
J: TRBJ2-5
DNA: TGTGCCAGCAGCTTGGAAGCGTACCAAGAGACCCAGTACTTC
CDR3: CASSLEAYQETQYF

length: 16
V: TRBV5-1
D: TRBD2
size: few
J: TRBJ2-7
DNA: TGCGCCAGCAGCCGGTTTACTAGCGGGACAGCCTACGAGCAGTACTTC
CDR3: CASSRFTSGTAYEQYF

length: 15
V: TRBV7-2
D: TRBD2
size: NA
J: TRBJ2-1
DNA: TGTGCCAGCAGCTTAGGGGGAGGGCTGTTTAGCGAGCAGTTCTTC
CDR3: CASSLGGGLFSEQFF

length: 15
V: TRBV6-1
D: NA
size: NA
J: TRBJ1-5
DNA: TGTGCCAGCAGTGAATGGGTGCGTTCCAATCAGCCCCAGCATTTT
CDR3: CASSEWVRSNQPQHF

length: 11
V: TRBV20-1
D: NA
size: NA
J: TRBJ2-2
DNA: TGCAGTGCTAAGGGTAGCGGGGAGCTGTTTTTT
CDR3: CSAKGSGELFF

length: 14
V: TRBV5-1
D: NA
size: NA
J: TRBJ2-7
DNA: TGCGCCAGCAGCTTGGAACAGGCCCTCTACGAGCAGTACTTC
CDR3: CASSLEQALYEQYF

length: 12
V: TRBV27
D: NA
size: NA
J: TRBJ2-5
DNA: TGTGCCAGCTTAACAGCGGAAGAGACCCAGTACTTC
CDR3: CASLTAEETQYF

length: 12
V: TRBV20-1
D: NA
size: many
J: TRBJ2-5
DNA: TGCAGTGCTAGTCAGGTCGGGAAGACCCAGTACTTC
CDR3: CSASQVGKTQYF

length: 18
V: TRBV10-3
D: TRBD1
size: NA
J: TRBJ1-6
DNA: TGTGCCATCAGTGAGTCATTTACAGGGGGCAGGTATAATTCACCCCTCCACTTT
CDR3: CAISESFTGGRYNSPLHF

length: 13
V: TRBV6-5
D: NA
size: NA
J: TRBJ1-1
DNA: TGTGCCAGCGGACGGGGGGGGTCGGCTGAAGCTTTCTTT
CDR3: CASGRGGSAEAFF

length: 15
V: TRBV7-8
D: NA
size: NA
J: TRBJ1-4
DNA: TGTGCCAGCAGCCACCCATCAGGGCTCAATGAAAAACTGTTTTTT
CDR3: CASSHPSGLNEKLFF

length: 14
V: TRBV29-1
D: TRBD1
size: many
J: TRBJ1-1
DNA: TGCAGCGTTGATGCAGGGGGTAGAAGCTCTGAAGCTTTCTTT
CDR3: CSVDAGGRSSEAFF

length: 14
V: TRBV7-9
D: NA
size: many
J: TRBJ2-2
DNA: TGTGCCAGCAGCTTAACCCAGCAAGGCGGGGAGCTGTTTTTT
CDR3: CASSLTQQGGELFF

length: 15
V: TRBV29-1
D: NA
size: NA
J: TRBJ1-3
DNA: TGCAGTACTAGACCCCGGCGGGGTTCTGGAAACACCATATATTTT
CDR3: CSTRPRRGSGNTIYF

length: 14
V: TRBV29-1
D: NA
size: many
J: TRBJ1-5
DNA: TGCAGCGTTGTTTGGGGGGGGAGCAATCAGCCCCAGCATTTT
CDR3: CSVVWGGSNQPQHF

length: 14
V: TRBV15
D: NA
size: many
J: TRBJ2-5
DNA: TGTGCCACCAGCAGAGTGGCCTCCCAAGAGACCCAGTACTTC
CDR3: CATSRVASQETQYF

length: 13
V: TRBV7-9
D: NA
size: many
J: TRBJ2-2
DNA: TGTGCCAGCAGCTTAGTTGGTGCCGGGGAGCTGTTTTTT
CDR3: CASSLVGAGELFF

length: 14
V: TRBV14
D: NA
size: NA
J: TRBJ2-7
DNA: TGTGCCAGCAGCCAAGATGAAGCTGACTACGAGCAGTACTTC
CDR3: CASSQDEADYEQYF

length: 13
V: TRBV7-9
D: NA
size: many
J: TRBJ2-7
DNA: TGTGCCAGCACACACGTTGCGGACTACGAGCAGTACTTC
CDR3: CASTHVADYEQYF

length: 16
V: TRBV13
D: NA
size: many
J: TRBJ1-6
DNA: TGTGCCAGCAGCTTAGGTAATGGGTACTCCGCTTCACCCCTCCACTTT
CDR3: CASSLGNGYSASPLHF

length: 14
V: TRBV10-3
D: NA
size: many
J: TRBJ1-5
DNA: TGTGCCAGCAGTCTAGAAAGGAGCAATCAGCCCCAGCATTTT
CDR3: CASSLERSNQPQHF

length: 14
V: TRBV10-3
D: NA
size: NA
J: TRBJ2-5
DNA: TGTGCCAGCAGATTACAGGACGCGGGGGAGACCCAGTACTTC
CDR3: CASRLQDAGETQYF

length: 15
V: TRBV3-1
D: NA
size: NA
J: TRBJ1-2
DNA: TGTGCCAGCAGCCAAGCGCCAGGCTCACGAGTTGGCTACACCTTC
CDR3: CASSQAPGSRVGYTF

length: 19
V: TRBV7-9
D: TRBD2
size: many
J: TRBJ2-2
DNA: TGTGCCAGCAGCTTAGCACGCCCCGGACTAGCCATGAAGACCGGGGAGCTGTTTTTT
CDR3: CASSLARPGLAMKTGELFF

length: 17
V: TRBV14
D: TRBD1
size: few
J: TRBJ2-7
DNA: TGTGCCAGCAGCCGCAGTCCCGGGACAGGGTTAACCTACGAGCAGTACTTC
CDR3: CASSRSPGTGLTYEQYF

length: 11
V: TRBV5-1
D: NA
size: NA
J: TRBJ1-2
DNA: TGCGCCAGCAGCCCGAACGATGGCTACACCTTC
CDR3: CASSPNDGYTF

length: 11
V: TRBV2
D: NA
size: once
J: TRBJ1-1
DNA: TGTGCCAGCAGCCTAGGGCCAGCGGCTTTCTTT
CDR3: CASSLGPAAFF

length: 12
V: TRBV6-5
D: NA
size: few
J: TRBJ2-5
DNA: TGTGCCAGCGAAAGTACCGCAGAGACCCAGTACTTC
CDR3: CASESTAETQYF

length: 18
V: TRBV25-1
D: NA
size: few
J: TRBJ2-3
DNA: TGTGCCAGCAGTGAACCCCGACTTGTCACTTACAGCACAGATACGCAGTATTTT
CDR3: CASSEPRLVTYSTDTQYF

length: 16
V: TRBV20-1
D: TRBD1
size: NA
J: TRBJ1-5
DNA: TGCAGTGCAATCACGTATCGACAGGGGGAAGGGCAGCCCCAGCATTTT
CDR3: CSAITYRQGEGQPQHF

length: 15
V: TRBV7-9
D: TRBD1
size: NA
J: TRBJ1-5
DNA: TGTGCCCCCAGCTCGGGACAGGGGGCGGCTCAGCCCCAGCATTTT
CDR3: CAPSSGQGAAQPQHF

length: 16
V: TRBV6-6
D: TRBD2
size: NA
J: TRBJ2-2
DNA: TGTGCCAGCAGTTACGCGGCGGGAGTTGGAACCGGGGAGCTGTTTTTT
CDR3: CASSYAAGVGTGELFF

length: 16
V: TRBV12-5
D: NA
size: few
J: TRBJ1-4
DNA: TGTGCTAGTGGTTTGGTACTTGGGACAAAGAATGAAAAACTGTTTTTT
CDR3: CASGLVLGTKNEKLFF

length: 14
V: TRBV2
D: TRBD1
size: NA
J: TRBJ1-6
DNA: TGTGCCAGCAGTTTGGGCAGGGGGAGAGACACCCTCCACTTT
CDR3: CASSLGRGRDTLHF

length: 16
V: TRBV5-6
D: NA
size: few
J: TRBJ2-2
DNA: TGTGCCAGCAGCTCTTGGGATCAGGGAAACACCGGGGAGCTGTTTTTT
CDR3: CASSSWDQGNTGELFF

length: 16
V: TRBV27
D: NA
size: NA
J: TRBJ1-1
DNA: TGTGCCAGCAGTTTATCAACTCCCGTGGGGAACACTGAAGCTTTCTTT
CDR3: CASSLSTPVGNTEAFF

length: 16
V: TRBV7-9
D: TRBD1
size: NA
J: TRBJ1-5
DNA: TGTGCCAGCAGCTTAGACAAAAACAGGGGATCTCAGCCCCAGCATTTT
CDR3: CASSLDKNRGSQPQHF

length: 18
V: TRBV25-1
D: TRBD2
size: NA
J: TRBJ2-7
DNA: TGTGCCAGCAGTGTCACCGGGGGGACTCTGGCGGGGCTCTACGAGCAGTACTTC
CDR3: CASSVTGGTLAGLYEQYF

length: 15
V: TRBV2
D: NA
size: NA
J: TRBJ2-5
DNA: TGTGCCAGCAGTGAAGGAGGGGACCCATTGGAGACCCAGTACTTC
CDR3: CASSEGGDPLETQYF

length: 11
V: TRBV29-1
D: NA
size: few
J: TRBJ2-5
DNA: TGCAGCGTTGTTCAGGGCGAGACCCAGTACTTC
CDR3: CSVVQGETQYF

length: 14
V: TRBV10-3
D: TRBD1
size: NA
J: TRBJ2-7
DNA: TGTGCCATCACCTGGACAGGGTTACAGTACGAGCAGTACTTC
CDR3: CAITWTGLQYEQYF

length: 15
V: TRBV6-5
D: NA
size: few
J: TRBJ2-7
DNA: TGTGCCAGCTCTCTTCCGGGACGGTCTTTTTACGAGCAGTACTTC
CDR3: CASSLPGRSFYEQYF